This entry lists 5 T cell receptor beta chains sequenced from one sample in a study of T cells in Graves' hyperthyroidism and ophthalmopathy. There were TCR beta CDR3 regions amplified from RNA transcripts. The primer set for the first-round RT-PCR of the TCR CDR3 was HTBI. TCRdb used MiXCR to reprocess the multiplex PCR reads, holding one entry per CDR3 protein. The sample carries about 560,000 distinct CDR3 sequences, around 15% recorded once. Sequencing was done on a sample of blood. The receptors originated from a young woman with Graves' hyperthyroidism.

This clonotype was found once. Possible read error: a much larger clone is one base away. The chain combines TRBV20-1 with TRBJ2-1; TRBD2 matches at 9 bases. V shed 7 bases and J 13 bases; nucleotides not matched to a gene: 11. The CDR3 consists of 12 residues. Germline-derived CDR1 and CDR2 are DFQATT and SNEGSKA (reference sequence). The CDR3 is CSVTGGRGDQFF. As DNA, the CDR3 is TGCAGTGTTACGGGCGGGAGGGGTGATCAGTTCTTC.

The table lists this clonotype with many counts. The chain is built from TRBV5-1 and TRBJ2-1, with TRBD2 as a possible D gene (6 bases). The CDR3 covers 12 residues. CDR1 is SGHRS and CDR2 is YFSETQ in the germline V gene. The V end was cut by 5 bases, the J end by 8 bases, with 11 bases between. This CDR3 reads CASSQAGHEQFF. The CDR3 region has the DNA TGCGCCAGCAGTCAAGCGGGCCATGAGCAGTTCTTC.

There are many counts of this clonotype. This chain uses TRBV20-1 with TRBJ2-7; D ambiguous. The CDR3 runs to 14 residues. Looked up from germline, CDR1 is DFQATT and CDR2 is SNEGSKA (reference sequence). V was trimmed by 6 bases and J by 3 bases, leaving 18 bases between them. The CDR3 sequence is CSALDGQKYYEQYF. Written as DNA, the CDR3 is TGCAGTGCCCTCGACGGCCAGAAATACTACGAGCAGTACTTC.

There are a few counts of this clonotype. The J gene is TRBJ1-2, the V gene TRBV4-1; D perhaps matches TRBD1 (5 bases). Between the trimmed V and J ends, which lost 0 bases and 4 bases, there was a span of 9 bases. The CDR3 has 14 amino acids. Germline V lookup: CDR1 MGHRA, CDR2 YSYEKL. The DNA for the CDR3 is TGCGCCAGCAGCCAAGACCCCGGGGGCTATGGCTACACCTTC. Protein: CASSQDPGGYGYTF.

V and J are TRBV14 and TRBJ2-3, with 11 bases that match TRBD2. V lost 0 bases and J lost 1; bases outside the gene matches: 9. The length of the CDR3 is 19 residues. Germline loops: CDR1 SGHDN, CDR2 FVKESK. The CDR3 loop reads CASSQDELAGGRRTDTQYF. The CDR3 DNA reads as TGTGCCAGCAGCCAAGACGAGTTAGCGGGGGGGCGGCGCACAGATACGCAGTATTTT.